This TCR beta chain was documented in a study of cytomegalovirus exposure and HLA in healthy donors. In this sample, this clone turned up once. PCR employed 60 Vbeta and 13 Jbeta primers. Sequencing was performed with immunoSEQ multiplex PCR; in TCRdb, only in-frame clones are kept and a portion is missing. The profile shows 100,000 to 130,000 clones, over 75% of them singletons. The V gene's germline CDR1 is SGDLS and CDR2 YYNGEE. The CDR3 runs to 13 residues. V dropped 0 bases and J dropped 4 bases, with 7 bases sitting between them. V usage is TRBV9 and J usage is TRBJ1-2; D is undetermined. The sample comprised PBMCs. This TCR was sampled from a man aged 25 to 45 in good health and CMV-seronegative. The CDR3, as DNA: TGTGCCAGCAGCGTAGCCACAGCCTATGGCTACACCTTC. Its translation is CASSVATAYGYTF.